This entry describes one TCR beta chain. Every patient had relapsed following autologous stem cell transplantation, and cohorts differed in brentuximab vedotin exposure. This specimen belongs to a study of PD-1 blockade in classical Hodgkin lymphoma. Produced via immunoSEQ multiplex PCR; TCRdb's table is partial and in-frame only. The data show approximately 60,000 clones, with roughly 88% seen just once and about an eighth held by the top ten. Trimming left V 5 bases short and J 4 bases short, with 11 bases between. Germline values: CDR1 MNHEY, CDR2 SMNVEV (reference sequence). CDR3 length: 13 amino acids.

The clonotype was recovered from a human donor with classical Hodgkin lymphoma. Source: peripheral blood mononuclear cells (PBMCs), taken at baseline. V gene TRBV27 combines with J gene TRBJ1-1, with a tentative D call TRBD1 (6 bases). CDR3 in amino acids: CASSPQGSTEAFF. The CDR3 coding sequence is TGTGCCAGCAGTCCTCAGGGGAGCACTGAAGCTTTCTTT.